Following are 14 T cell receptor beta chains from one sample sequenced in a study of cytomegalovirus exposure and HLA in healthy donors. Both 60 Vbeta primers and 13 Jbeta primers went into the PCR. TCRdb's table, derived via immunoSEQ multiplex PCR, lists solely in-frame clones and lacks some. This table holds 140,000 or so clones, about three fifths found once. Sequencing used PBMCs. These receptors all come from a male donor in good health and CMV-seronegative.

The J gene is TRBJ1-5, the V gene TRBV5-6; D not resolved. The CDR3 covers 14 residues. In germline, CDR1 is SGHDT, CDR2 YYEEEE. Between the trimmed V and J ends, which lost 0 bases and 1 base, there was a span of 5 bases. Written as DNA, the CDR3 is TGTGCCAGCAGCTTGGGGCAGAGCAATCAGCCCCAGCATTTT. This gives the protein CASSLGQSNQPQHF.

The chain is built from TRBV7-3 and TRBJ1-6; possibly TRBD1 for D (6 bases). This CDR3 comprises 16 residues. CDR1 and CDR2 (germline): SGHTA, FQGTGA. V was trimmed by 6 bases and J by 5 bases, leaving 17 bases between them. The CDR3: CASRIRQDGNNSPLHF. CDR3 nucleotides: TGTGCCAGCAGAATCCGACAGGATGGTAATAATTCACCCCTCCACTTT.

The chain combines TRBV9 with TRBJ1-1, with a tentative D call TRBD1 (5 bases). CDR3 size: 15 residues. Trimming shortened V by 0 bases and J by 5 bases, and 14 bases separated the two germline ends. Germline CDR1 and CDR2: SGDLS and YYNGEE. The CDR3 protein is CASSVGPAGRTEAFF. For the CDR3, the DNA is TGTGCCAGCAGCGTAGGGCCGGCAGGGAGGACTGAAGCTTTCTTT.

This clone occurred a few times. The chain uses TRBV7-2 and TRBJ1-6; no firm D call. The CDR3 length is 16 residues. Germline CDR1 is SGHTA and CDR2 is FQGNSA. V was clipped by 5 bases and J by 3 bases, with 14 bases between them. CDR3 DNA sequence: TGTGCCAGCAGCCCTCTCCTTCCACTCTATAATTCACCCCTCCACTTT. Translating gives CASSPLLPLYNSPLHF. Together with reference TRBV7-2 and TRBJ1-6, the CDR3 gives the full variable domain: GAGVSQSPSNKVTEKGKDVELRCDPISGHTALYWYRQSLGQGLEFLIYFQGNSAPDKSGLPSDRFSAERTGGSVSTLTIQRTQQEDSAVYLCASSPLLPLYNSPLHFGNGTRLTVT.

V gene TRBV28 combines with J gene TRBJ2-5, with 8 bases aligning to TRBD2. The CDR3 contains 15 residues. V lost 6 bases, J lost 7 bases, and 13 bases stayed unmatched. The V gene's germline CDR1 is MDHEN and CDR2 SYDVKM. The CDR3 DNA follows: TGTGCCAGCAGCTATAGGGGCGGCCGGGGGGGGACCCAGTACTTC. As protein: CASSYRGGRGGTQYF.

This clone occurred once. The genes are TRBV28 and TRBJ1-5; D is unresolved. Germline values: CDR1 MDHEN, CDR2 SYDVKM. There are 13 residues in the CDR3. V lost 7 bases and J lost 0, with 7 bases in between. The CDR3 here is CASKTGSNQPQHF. For the CDR3, the DNA is TGTGCCAGCAAGACGGGTAGCAATCAGCCCCAGCATTTT. The whole variable domain, remainder taken from reference TRBV28 and TRBJ1-5, is DVKVTQSSRYLVKRTGEKVFLECVQDMDHENMFWYRQDPGLGLRLIYFSYDVKMKEKGDIPEGYSVSREKKERFSLILESASTNQTSMYLCASKTGSNQPQHFGDGTRLSIL.

This clone was seen a few times. This rearrangement joins TRBV19 to TRBJ1-6, with D maybe TRBD1 (6 bases). Looked up from germline, CDR1 is LNHDA and CDR2 is SQIVND (reference sequence). There are 14 residues in the CDR3. V lost 5 bases, J lost 9 bases, and 14 bases lay in between. CDR3 sequence (DNA): TGTGCCAGTAGTTGGCAACAAGGGGGTTCACCCCTCCACTTT. It codes for CASSWQQGGSPLHF.

CDR3 in DNA: TGCGCCAGCATCTCTAACGACAATGAGCAGTTCTTC. This sequence encodes CASISNDNEQFF. The chain uses TRBV4-3 and TRBJ2-1; no clear D gene. The CDR3 has 12 residues. Germline V lookup: CDR1 LGHNA, CDR2 YSLEER. The V gene lost 7 bases and the J gene lost 5 bases, with 9 bases spanning the gap.

The V gene is TRBV7-8, the J gene TRBJ1-2; D not resolved. CDR1 is SGHVS and CDR2 is FQNEAQ in the germline V gene. Trimming took off 4 bases at V and 8 bases at J, with 11 bases between the two ends. The CDR3 contains 12 residues. Written as DNA, the CDR3 is TGTGCCAGCAGCTCGTCGCCTAAGGGCTACACCTTC. Translated: CASSSSPKGYTF.

The V gene is TRBV5-6, the J gene TRBJ2-7, with TRBD2 matching 8 bases. Losses at the gene ends were 2 bases for V and 6 bases for J; bases not matched to a gene: 13. CDR1 SGHDT and CDR2 YYEEEE come from the germline V gene. This CDR3 is 16 amino acids long. The CDR3 DNA reads TGTGCCAGCAGCTTAGCATCGGGACTAGGGTTAGGCGAGCAGTACTTC. This translates into CASSLASGLGLGEQYF.

CDR3 coding DNA: TGTGCCAGCCGGCTAGCGGGGGACAATGAGCAGTTCTTC. Protein product: CASRLAGDNEQFF. The V call is TRBV7-2, the J call TRBJ2-1; 10 bases agree with TRBD2. Losses at the gene ends were 8 bases for V and 5 bases for J; bases not matched to a gene: 3. Per the germline V gene, CDR1 is SGHTA and CDR2 is FQGNSA. This CDR3 spans 13 amino acids.

This chain joins TRBV7-6 and TRBJ2-5; 7 nucleotides align to TRBD1. Germline loops: CDR1 SGHVS, CDR2 FNYEAQ. The CDR3 contains 14 residues. With V trimmed by 5 bases and J by 0 bases, 3 bases remained unmatched. CDR3: CASSRQGNQETQYF. CDR3 in DNA: TGTGCCAGCAGCCGACAGGGAAACCAAGAGACCCAGTACTTC.

This clone has more than one count but fewer than ten. V gene TRBV27 combines with J gene TRBJ2-5; TRBD2 matches at 10 bases. This CDR3 contains 17 residues. Germline V lookup: CDR1 MNHEY, CDR2 SMNVEV (reference sequence). The junction had 15 bases not matched to a gene; V was cut back by 0 bases and J by 11 bases. The CDR3 sequence: CASSLSIGLAGEGEQYF. CDR3 nucleotides: TGTGCCAGCAGTTTATCGATCGGTCTAGCGGGGGAGGGTGAGCAGTACTTC.

The genes are TRBV10-3 and TRBJ2-2; a possible D gene is TRBD2 (5 bases). This CDR3 has 15 residues. V was pared by 9 bases and J by 5 bases, with 19 bases between. Germline values: CDR1 ENHRY, CDR2 SYGVKD. In DNA form, the CDR3 reads TGTGCCATAGCGCGCGGAGGCGTCCGAACCGGGGAGCTGTTTTTT. It codes for CAIARGGVRTGELFF.